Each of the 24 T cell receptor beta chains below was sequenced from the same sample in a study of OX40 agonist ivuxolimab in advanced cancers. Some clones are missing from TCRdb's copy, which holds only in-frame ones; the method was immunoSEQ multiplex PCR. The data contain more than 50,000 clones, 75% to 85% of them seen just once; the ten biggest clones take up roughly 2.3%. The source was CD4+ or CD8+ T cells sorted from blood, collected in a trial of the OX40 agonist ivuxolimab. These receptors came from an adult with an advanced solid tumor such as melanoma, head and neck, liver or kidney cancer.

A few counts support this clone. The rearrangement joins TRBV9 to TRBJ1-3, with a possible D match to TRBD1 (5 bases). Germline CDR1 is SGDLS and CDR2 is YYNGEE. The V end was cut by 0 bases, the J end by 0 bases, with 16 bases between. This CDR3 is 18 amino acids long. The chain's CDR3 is CASSVEPRQLSSGNTIYF. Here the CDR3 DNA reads TGTGCCAGCAGCGTAGAGCCCCGACAGTTGAGCTCTGGAAACACCATATATTTT.

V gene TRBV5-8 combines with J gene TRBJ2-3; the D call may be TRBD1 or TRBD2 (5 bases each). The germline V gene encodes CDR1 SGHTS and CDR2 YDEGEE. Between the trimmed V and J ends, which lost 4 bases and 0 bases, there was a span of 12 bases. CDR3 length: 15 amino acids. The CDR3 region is CASSPGRSSTDTQYF. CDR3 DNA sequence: TGTGCCAGCAGCCCGGGACGGTCTAGCACAGATACGCAGTATTTT.

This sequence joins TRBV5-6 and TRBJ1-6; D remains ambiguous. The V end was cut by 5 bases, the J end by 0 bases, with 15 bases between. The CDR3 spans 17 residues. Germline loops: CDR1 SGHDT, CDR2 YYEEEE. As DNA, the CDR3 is TGTGCCAGCAGTCCGGGTATGGGAGGCTCCTATAATTCACCCCTCCACTTT. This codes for CASSPGMGGSYNSPLHF.

CDR3 coding DNA: TGTGCCAGCAGTGAATTCTCCATAGTATCTTATGGCTACACCTTC. It encodes CASSEFSIVSYGYTF. This sequence joins TRBV6-1 and TRBJ1-2, with D hard to call. The CDR3 is 15 amino acids. The V gene lost 2 bases and the J gene lost 5 bases, with 15 bases spanning the gap. The germline CDR1 and CDR2 sequences are MNHNS and SASEGT.

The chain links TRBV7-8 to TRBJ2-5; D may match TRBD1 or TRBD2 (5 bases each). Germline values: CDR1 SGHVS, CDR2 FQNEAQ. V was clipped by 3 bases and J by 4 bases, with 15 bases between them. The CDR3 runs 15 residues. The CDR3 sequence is CASSLGRRPGETQYF. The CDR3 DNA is TGTGCCAGCAGCTTGGGACGGAGACCTGGAGAGACCCAGTACTTC.

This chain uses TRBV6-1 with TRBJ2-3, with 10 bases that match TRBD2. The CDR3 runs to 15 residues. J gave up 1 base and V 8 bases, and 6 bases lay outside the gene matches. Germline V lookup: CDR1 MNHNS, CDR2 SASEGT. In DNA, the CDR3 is TGTGCCAGCGCACTAGCGGGGTCTGGCACAGATACGCAGTATTTT. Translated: CASALAGSGTDTQYF.

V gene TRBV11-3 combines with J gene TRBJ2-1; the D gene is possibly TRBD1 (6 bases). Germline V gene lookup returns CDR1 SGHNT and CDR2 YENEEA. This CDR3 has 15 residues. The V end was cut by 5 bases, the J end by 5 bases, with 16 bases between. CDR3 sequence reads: CASSPSRGQNNEQFF. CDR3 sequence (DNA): TGTGCCAGCAGCCCTTCCCGAGGACAGAACAATGAGCAGTTCTTC.

As DNA, the CDR3 is TGTGCCAGCAGTGAACTTGCCAAGAATAGCAATCAGCCCCAGCATTTT. Protein sequence: CASSELAKNSNQPQHF. The V gene is TRBV2, the J gene TRBJ1-5; D ambiguous. CDR1 SNHLY and CDR2 FYNNEI come from the germline V gene. The CDR3 consists of 16 residues. V lost 2 bases to trimming and J lost 0 bases, with 11 bases between them.

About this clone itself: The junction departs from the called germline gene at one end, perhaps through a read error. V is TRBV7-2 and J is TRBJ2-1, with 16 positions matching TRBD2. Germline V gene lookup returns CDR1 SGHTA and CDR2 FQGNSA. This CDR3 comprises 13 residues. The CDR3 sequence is CASSRGLAGGAVF. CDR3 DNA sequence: TGTGCCAGCAGCCGGGGACTAGCGGGGGGGGCGGTCTTC.

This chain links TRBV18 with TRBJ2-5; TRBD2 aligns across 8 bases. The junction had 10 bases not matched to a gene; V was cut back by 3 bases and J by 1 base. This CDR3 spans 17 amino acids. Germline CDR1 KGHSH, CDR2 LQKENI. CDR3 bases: TGTGCCAGCTCACCGGTCGGTAGCGGGGTACGCCAAGAGACCCAGTACTTC. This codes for CASSPVGSGVRQETQYF. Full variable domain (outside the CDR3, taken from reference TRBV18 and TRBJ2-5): NAGVMQNPRHLVRRRGQEARLRCSPMKGHSHVYWYRQLPEEGLKFMVYLQKENIIDESGMPKERFSAEFPKEGPSILRIQQVVRGDSAAYFCASSPVGSGVRQETQYFGPGTRLLVL.

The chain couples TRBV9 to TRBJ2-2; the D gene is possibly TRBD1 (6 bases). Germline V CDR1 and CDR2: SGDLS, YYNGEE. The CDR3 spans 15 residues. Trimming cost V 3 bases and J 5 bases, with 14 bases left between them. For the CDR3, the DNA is TGTGCCAGCAGCGGGACAGCGCCGGGAACCGGGGAGCTGTTTTTT. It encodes CASSGTAPGTGELFF.

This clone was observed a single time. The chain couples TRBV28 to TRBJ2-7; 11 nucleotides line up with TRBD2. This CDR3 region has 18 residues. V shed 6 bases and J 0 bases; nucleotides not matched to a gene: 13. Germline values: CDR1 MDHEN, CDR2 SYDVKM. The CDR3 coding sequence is TGTGCCAGCAGCAACCCGACTAGCGGGGCCCTAAGCTCCTACGAGCAGTACTTC. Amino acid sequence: CASSNPTSGALSSYEQYF.

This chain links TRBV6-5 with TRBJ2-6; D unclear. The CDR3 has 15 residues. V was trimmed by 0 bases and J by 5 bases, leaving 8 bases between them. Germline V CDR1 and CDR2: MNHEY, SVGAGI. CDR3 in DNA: TGTGCCAGCAGTTACTCAGGGCAGAGGGCCAACGTCCTGACTTTC. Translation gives CASSYSGQRANVLTF.

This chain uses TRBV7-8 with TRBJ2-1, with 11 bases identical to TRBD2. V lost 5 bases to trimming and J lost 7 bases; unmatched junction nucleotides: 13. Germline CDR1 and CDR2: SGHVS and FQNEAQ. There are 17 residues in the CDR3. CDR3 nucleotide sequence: TGTGCCAGCAGCGTCGGGATAGCGGGGGGGCCAGGGAATGAGCAGTTCTTC. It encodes CASSVGIAGGPGNEQFF.

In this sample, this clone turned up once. The CDR3 nucleotides read TGTGCCAGCAGCAGGAATGATGTCCTAGAGACCCAGTACTTC. It codes for CASSRNDVLETQYF. V usage is TRBV6-6 and J usage is TRBJ2-5; D remains ambiguous. Germline CDR1 and CDR2: MNHNY and SVGAGI (reference sequence). The CDR3 length is 14 residues. Trimming pared 6 bases from V and 4 bases from J, leaving 15 bases between.

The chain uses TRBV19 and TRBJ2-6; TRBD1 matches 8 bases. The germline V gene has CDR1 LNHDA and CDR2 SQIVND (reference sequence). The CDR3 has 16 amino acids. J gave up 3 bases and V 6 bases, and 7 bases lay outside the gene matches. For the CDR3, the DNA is TGTGCCAGTAGGCCGGGACAGGCGGTTGGGGCCAACGTCCTGACTTTC. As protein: CASRPGQAVGANVLTF.

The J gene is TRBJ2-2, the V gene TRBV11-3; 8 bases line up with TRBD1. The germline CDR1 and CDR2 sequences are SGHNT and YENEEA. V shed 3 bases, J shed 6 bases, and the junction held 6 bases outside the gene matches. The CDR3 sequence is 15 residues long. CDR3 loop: CASSFSTGGPGELFF. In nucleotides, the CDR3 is TGTGCCAGCAGCTTCTCAACAGGGGGACCCGGGGAGCTGTTTTTT. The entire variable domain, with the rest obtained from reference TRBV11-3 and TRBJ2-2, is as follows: EAGVVQSPRYKIIEKKQPVAFWCNPISGHNTLYWYLQNLGQGPELLIRYENEEAVDDSQLPKDRFSAERLKGVDSTLKIQPAELGDSAVYLCASSFSTGGPGELFFGEGSRLTVL.

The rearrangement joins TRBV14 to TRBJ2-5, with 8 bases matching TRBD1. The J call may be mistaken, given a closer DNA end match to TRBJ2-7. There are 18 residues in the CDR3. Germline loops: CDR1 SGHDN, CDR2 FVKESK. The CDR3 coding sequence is TGTGCCAGCAGCCACTACGGGACAGGCTCCATCCCCATTTACGAGCAGTACTTC. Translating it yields CASSHYGTGSIPIYEQYF.

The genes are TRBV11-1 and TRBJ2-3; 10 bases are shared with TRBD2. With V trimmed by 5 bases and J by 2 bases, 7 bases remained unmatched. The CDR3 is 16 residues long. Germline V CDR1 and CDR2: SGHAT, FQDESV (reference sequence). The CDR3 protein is CASSVIAGGLTDTQYF. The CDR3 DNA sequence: TGTGCCAGCAGCGTAATAGCGGGGGGACTCACAGATACGCAGTATTTT.

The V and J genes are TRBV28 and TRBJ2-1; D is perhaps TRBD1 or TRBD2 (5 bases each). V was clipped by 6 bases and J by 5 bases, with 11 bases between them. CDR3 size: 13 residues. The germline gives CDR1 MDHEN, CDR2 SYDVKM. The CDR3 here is CASRGPNNNEQFF. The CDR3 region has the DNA TGTGCCAGCAGGGGACCAAATAACAATGAGCAGTTCTTC.

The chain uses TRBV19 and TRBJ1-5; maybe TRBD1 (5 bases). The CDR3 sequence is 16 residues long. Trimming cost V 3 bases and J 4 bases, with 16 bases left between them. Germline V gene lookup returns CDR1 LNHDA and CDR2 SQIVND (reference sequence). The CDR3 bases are TGTGCCAGTAGTATGTCGGGGGTGACGGGAAATCAGCCCCAGCATTTT. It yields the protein CASSMSGVTGNQPQHF.

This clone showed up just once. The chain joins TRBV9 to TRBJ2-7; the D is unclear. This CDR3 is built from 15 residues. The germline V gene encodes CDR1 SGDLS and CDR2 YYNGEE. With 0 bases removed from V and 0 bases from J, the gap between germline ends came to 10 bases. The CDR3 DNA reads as TGTGCCAGCAGCGTAGGGCCGGATACCTCCTACGAGCAGTACTTC. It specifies CASSVGPDTSYEQYF.

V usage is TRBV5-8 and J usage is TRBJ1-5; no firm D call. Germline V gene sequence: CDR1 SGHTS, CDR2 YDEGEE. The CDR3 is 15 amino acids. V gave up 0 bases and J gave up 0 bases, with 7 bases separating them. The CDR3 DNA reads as TGTGCCAGCAGCTTGGGGCAGTATAGCAATCAGCCCCAGCATTTT. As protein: CASSLGQYSNQPQHF.

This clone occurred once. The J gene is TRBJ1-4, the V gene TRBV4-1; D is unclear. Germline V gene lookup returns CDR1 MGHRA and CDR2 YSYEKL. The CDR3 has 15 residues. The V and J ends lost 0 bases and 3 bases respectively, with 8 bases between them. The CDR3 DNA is TGCGCCAGCAGCCAAGAGGGAACCGCTAATGAAAAACTGTTTTTT. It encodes CASSQEGTANEKLFF.